This is a list of T cell receptor beta chains from one sample in a study of shared clonotypes between healthy human individuals. Sequencing used immunoSEQ multiplex PCR; TCRdb keeps in-frame clones, though not all of them. The table shows hundreds of thousands of clones, with approximately 95% occurring only once. Specimen: naive CD8+ T cells sorted from blood. The receptors were sampled from a woman in her twenties or thirties in good health. Each CDR3 is given with its conserved first and last residue. D genes are given only for firm matches. Some rows mark clone size as missing; the rest say once, few, many or name a class of expanded clone.

D: -; J: TRBJ2-7; V: TRBV28; size: -; CDR3: CASSFPQRGSYEQYF; DNA: TGTGCCAGCAGTTTCCCTCAGCGTGGGTCCTACGAGCAGTACTTC
D: -; J: TRBJ1-1; V: TRBV6-1; size: -; CDR3: CAISESSNTEAFF; DNA: TGTGCCATCAGTGAGTCGAGTAACACTGAAGCTTTCTTT
D: TRBD2; J: TRBJ2-7; V: TRBV15; size: -; CDR3: CATSSTTSGRYEQYF; DNA: TGTGCCACCAGCAGCACGACTAGCGGGCGCTACGAGCAGTACTTC
D: -; J: TRBJ1-5; V: TRBV19; size: -; CDR3: CASTYSIEYNQPQHF; DNA: TGTGCCAGTACCTATTCTATAGAATACAATCAGCCCCAGCATTTT
D: TRBD1; J: TRBJ1-2; V: TRBV27; size: -; CDR3: CASSFSGGYGYTF; DNA: TGTGCCAGCAGTTTTTCAGGGGGCTATGGCTACACCTTC
D: -; J: TRBJ1-3; V: TRBV9; size: -; CDR3: CASSVETGLRGNTIYF; DNA: TGTGCCAGCAGCGTAGAGACAGGACTCAGAGGAAACACCATATATTTT
D: -; J: TRBJ1-5; V: TRBV6-5; size: -; CDR3: CASSWTANQPQHF; DNA: TGTGCCAGCAGTTGGACAGCCAATCAGCCCCAGCATTTT
D: -; J: TRBJ1-5; V: TRBV6-5; size: few; CDR3: CASSFESNQPQHF; DNA: TGTGCCAGCAGTTTCGAAAGCAATCAGCCCCAGCATTTT
D: TRBD1; J: TRBJ2-7; V: TRBV7-9; size: -; CDR3: CASSATGDRGLNEQYF; DNA: TGTGCCAGCAGTGCTACCGGGGACAGGGGGCTCAACGAGCAGTACTTC
D: -; J: TRBJ1-2; V: TRBV5-5; size: -; CDR3: CASSLGATLYGYTF; DNA: TGTGCCAGCAGCTTGGGTGCCACTCTCTATGGCTACACCTTC
D: TRBD2; J: TRBJ2-7; V: TRBV28; size: -; CDR3: CASSLMGEGSYEQYF; DNA: TGTGCCAGCAGTTTGATGGGGGAGGGCTCCTACGAGCAGTACTTC
D: -; J: TRBJ2-7; V: TRBV9; size: -; CDR3: CASSVGSRTYEQYF; DNA: TGTGCCAGCAGCGTGGGTAGCAGGACCTACGAGCAGTACTTC
D: TRBD1; J: TRBJ1-1; V: TRBV19; size: once; CDR3: CASQTGGPSTEAFF; DNA: TGTGCCAGCCAAACAGGGGGCCCTTCCACTGAAGCTTTCTTT
D: TRBD2; J: TRBJ2-7; V: TRBV10-2; size: -; CDR3: CASSEGPGAGGYEQYF; DNA: TGCGCCAGCAGTGAAGGCCCAGGGGCGGGGGGCTACGAGCAGTACTTC
D: TRBD2; J: TRBJ2-7; V: TRBV10-2; size: once; CDR3: CASMEGGSVEQYF; DNA: TGCGCCAGCATGGAGGGCGGGAGTGTCGAGCAGTACTTC
D: TRBD2; J: TRBJ2-7; V: TRBV11-2; size: once; CDR3: CASSSGLAVYEQYF; DNA: TGTGCCAGCAGCTCCGGACTAGCGGTCTACGAGCAGTACTTC
D: TRBD1; J: TRBJ2-1; V: TRBV19; size: -; CDR3: CASSPWTGVGNEQFF; DNA: TGTGCCAGTAGCCCTTGGACAGGGGTGGGAAATGAGCAGTTCTTC
D: -; J: TRBJ2-7; V: TRBV4-1; size: -; CDR3: CASSQEGRGEQYF; DNA: TGCGCCAGCAGCCAAGAGGGGAGAGGTGAGCAGTACTTC
D: TRBD2; J: TRBJ2-3; V: TRBV4-1; size: -; CDR3: CASSQVLAGEADTQYF; DNA: TGCGCCAGCAGCCAAGTTCTAGCGGGAGAGGCAGATACGCAGTATTTT
D: -; J: TRBJ2-7; V: TRBV28; size: -; CDR3: CASSIGLAVQYF; DNA: TGTGCCAGCAGCATCGGACTGGCAGTGCAGTACTTC
D: TRBD1; J: TRBJ2-7; V: TRBV5-1; size: once; CDR3: CASSPGTGAYEQYF; DNA: TGCGCCAGCAGCCCCGGGACAGGAGCCTACGAGCAGTACTTC
D: -; J: TRBJ2-7; V: TRBV6-6; size: -; CDR3: CASADPGAVYEQYF; DNA: TGTGCCAGCGCCGACCCGGGGGCGGTCTACGAGCAGTACTTC
D: -; J: TRBJ2-7; V: TRBV7-9; size: -; CDR3: CASSPSGRPYEQYF; DNA: TGTGCCAGCAGCCCGAGCGGGCGTCCCTACGAGCAGTACTTC
D: -; J: TRBJ2-1; V: TRBV4-1; size: -; CDR3: CASSQDPPGSSYNEQFF; DNA: TGCGCCAGCAGCCAAGATCCTCCGGGCTCCTCCTACAATGAGCAGTTCTTC
D: -; J: TRBJ1-5; V: TRBV9; size: few; CDR3: CASSGDYNQPQHF; DNA: TGTGCCAGCAGCGGGGACTATAATCAGCCCCAGCATTTT
D: TRBD1; J: TRBJ2-7; V: TRBV27; size: -; CDR3: CASSSSTGADSYEQYF; DNA: TGTGCCAGCAGTTCGTCCACAGGGGCCGACTCCTACGAGCAGTACTTC
D: -; J: TRBJ1-3; V: TRBV2; size: -; CDR3: CASIESSLSGNTIYF; DNA: TGTGCCAGCATAGAATCCAGCCTCTCTGGAAACACCATATATTTT
D: -; J: TRBJ2-3; V: TRBV5-1; size: once; CDR3: CASSLLGNAADTQYF; DNA: TGCGCCAGCAGCTTGCTGGGTAACGCGGCAGATACGCAGTATTTT
D: -; J: TRBJ2-7; V: TRBV29-1; size: -; CDR3: CSVEPRSGSYEQYF; DNA: TGCAGCGTTGAACCACGATCAGGGAGCTACGAGCAGTACTTC
D: TRBD1; J: TRBJ1-2; V: TRBV14; size: -; CDR3: CASSPYRGQNEDYTF; DNA: TGTGCCAGCAGCCCGTACAGGGGGCAGAATGAGGACTACACCTTC
D: TRBD2; J: TRBJ2-4; V: TRBV27; size: -; CDR3: CASSLGTSGRNIQYF; DNA: TGTGCCAGCAGTTTGGGGACTAGCGGGAGGAACATTCAGTACTTC
D: -; J: TRBJ2-1; V: TRBV28; size: -; CDR3: CASSPPGVATNEQFF; DNA: TGTGCCAGCAGTCCGCCCGGGGTGGCGACCAATGAGCAGTTCTTC
D: -; J: TRBJ2-2; V: TRBV29-1; size: -; CDR3: CSVGRDTGELFF; DNA: TGCAGCGTGGGGCGGGACACCGGGGAGCTGTTTTTT
D: TRBD1; J: TRBJ2-7; V: TRBV28; size: -; CDR3: CASSGTGSSYEQYF; DNA: TGTGCCAGCAGTGGGACAGGGAGCTCCTACGAGCAGTACTTC
D: TRBD1; J: TRBJ1-5; V: TRBV19; size: -; CDR3: CASSPGQGALGQPQHF; DNA: TGTGCCAGTAGCCCCGGGCAGGGGGCTCTAGGTCAGCCCCAGCATTTT
D: -; J: TRBJ1-2; V: TRBV29-1; size: -; CDR3: CSVEARDFYGYTF; DNA: TGCAGCGTTGAGGCGCGCGATTTCTATGGCTACACCTTC
D: -; J: TRBJ1-3; V: TRBV4-1; size: -; CDR3: CASSQEDISGNTIYF; DNA: TGCGCCAGCAGCCAAGAGGACATCTCTGGAAACACCATATATTTT
D: TRBD1; J: TRBJ2-7; V: TRBV11-2; size: once; CDR3: CASSLAGWAMHRGNF; DNA: TGTGCCAGCAGCTTAGCAGGATGGGCTATGCACAGGGGGAACTTC
D: TRBD2; J: TRBJ2-1; V: TRBV7-9; size: -; CDR3: CASSLMTSGPLVGEQFF; DNA: TGTGCCAGCAGCTTGATGACTAGCGGGCCCCTCGTGGGGGAGCAGTTCTTC
D: -; J: TRBJ2-3; V: TRBV14; size: -; CDR3: CASSQDLGHPTDTQYF; DNA: TGTGCCAGCAGCCAAGATTTAGGACACCCCACAGATACGCAGTATTTT
D: -; J: TRBJ1-5; V: TRBV10-3; size: -; CDR3: CAISESKGHSNQPQHF; DNA: TGTGCCATCAGTGAGTCTAAGGGTCATAGCAATCAGCCCCAGCATTTT
D: -; J: TRBJ2-7; V: TRBV6-1; size: once; CDR3: CASSEAPGMSYEQYF; DNA: TGTGCCAGCAGTGAAGCGCCGGGGATGAGCTACGAGCAGTACTTC
D: -; J: TRBJ1-2; V: TRBV29-1; size: -; CDR3: CSVERGLAGFYGYTF; DNA: TGCAGCGTTGAACGGGGGCTAGCCGGGTTTTATGGCTACACCTTC
D: -; J: TRBJ2-7; V: TRBV7-6; size: -; CDR3: CASSRRGNEQYF; DNA: TGTGCCAGCAGCCGCAGGGGAAACGAGCAGTACTTC
D: -; J: TRBJ2-7; V: TRBV10-3; size: -; CDR3: CAVHLDSGTYEQYF; DNA: TGTGCCGTTCACCTAGATTCCGGGACCTACGAGCAGTACTTC
D: TRBD2; J: TRBJ2-7; V: TRBV19; size: -; CDR3: CASSTPRLAGGFYEQYF; DNA: TGTGCCAGTAGTACCCCAAGACTAGCGGGAGGTTTCTACGAGCAGTACTTC
D: -; J: TRBJ2-7; V: TRBV6-5; size: -; CDR3: CASRSSGLYEQYF; DNA: TGTGCCAGCAGGTCCTCGGGGCTTTACGAGCAGTACTTC
D: -; J: TRBJ2-3; V: TRBV5-1; size: -; CDR3: CASSQRRVMDTQYF; DNA: TGCGCCAGCAGCCAGAGGCGAGTGATGGATACGCAGTATTTT
D: -; J: TRBJ2-3; V: TRBV19; size: -; CDR3: CASSIDLGFSDTQYF; DNA: TGTGCCAGTAGTATAGATCTAGGGTTCTCAGATACGCAGTATTTT
D: -; J: TRBJ1-1; V: TRBV5-6; size: -; CDR3: CASRPMTGAGMTEAFF; DNA: TGTGCCAGCAGACCCATGACAGGCGCCGGGATGACTGAAGCTTTCTTT
D: -; J: TRBJ1-4; V: TRBV7-2; size: -; CDR3: CASSLYSDEKLFF; DNA: TGTGCCAGCAGTCTATATTCGGATGAAAAACTGTTTTTT
D: -; J: TRBJ1-2; V: TRBV4-1; size: once; CDR3: CASSPTERGGDYGYTF; DNA: TGCGCCAGCAGCCCTACCGAACGGGGAGGAGACTATGGCTACACCTTC
D: TRBD2; J: TRBJ2-1; V: TRBV13; size: -; CDR3: CASSSRGLADGSSYNEQFF; DNA: TGTGCCAGCAGCTCCAGGGGACTAGCGGACGGGAGCTCCTACAATGAGCAGTTCTTC
D: -; J: TRBJ2-7; V: TRBV7-2; size: -; CDR3: CASSYTRGTSYEQYF; DNA: TGTGCCAGCAGCTACACTCGAGGGACCTCCTACGAGCAGTACTTC